The clone carrying this T cell receptor beta chain has just a few counts. Its antigen remains unidentified. MiXCR, run by TCRdb on the 5' RACE reads, gives a single entry per CDR3 protein. The table includes around 570,000 distinct CDR3 sequences, approximately 10% detected once. The data derive from a study of identical twins. Study results and limitations: Researchers reported excess low generation probability among twin-shared out-of-frame alpha sequences. Monozygotic twins shared more out-of-frame TCR alpha than recombination models predicted. With beta out-of-frame sequences, excess sharing by twins was weaker. Fewer insertions characterized abundant cord blood beta clonotypes, whereas memory repertoires showed none.

The V segment lost 6 bases and the J segment 10 bases; nucleotides outside the gene matches: 15. In germline, CDR1 is LGHNA, CDR2 YNFKEQ. This CDR3 comprises 17 residues. These data are also associated with another study on yellow fever vaccine responses in identical twins.

Sequences were obtained from PBMCs. This TCR was recovered from a woman under 30 in good health. This chain uses TRBV4-2 with TRBJ2-2; 12 nucleotides match TRBD2. Here the CDR3 reads CASRSGTSGRGSVELFF. CDR3 DNA: TGTGCCAGCAGATCCGGGACTAGCGGGCGGGGGAGCGTGGAGCTGTTTTTT.